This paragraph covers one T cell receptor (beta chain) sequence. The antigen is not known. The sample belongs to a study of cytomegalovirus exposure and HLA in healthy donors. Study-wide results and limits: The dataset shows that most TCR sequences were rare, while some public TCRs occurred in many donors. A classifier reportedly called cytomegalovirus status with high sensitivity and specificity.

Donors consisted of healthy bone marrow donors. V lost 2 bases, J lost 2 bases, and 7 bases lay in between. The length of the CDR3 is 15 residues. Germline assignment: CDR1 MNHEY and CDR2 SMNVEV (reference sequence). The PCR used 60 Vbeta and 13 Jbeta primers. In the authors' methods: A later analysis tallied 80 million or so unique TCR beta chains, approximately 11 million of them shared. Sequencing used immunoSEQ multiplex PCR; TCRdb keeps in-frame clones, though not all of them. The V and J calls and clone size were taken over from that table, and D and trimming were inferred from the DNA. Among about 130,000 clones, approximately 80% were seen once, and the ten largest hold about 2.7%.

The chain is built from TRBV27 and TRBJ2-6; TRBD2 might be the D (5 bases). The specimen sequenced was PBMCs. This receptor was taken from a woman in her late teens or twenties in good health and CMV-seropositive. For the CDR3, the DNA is TGTGCCAGCAGTTTAGGAGGACCTGGGGCCAACGTCCTGACTTTC. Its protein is CASSLGGPGANVLTF.